The clone carrying this TCR beta chain has more than one count but fewer than ten. This table comes from immunoSEQ multiplex PCR, and its TCRdb copy is limited to in-frame clones, with some not included. The profile shows about 300,000 clones, over 75% of them singletons. The data derive from a study of blood T cell repertoires in COVID-19. The CDR3 totals 18 residues. V gave up 0 bases and J gave up 0 bases, with 18 bases separating them. CDR1 and CDR2 (germline): SGHRS, YFSETQ. The chain links TRBV5-1 to TRBJ1-1, with D tentatively TRBD1 (6 bases). The sequence came from a human donor in a cohort sampled during active COVID-19. Sequences were obtained from peripheral blood. The CDR3 region is CASSLEGPDSPLNTEAFF. CDR3 nucleotides: TGCGCCAGCAGCTTGGAAGGGCCGGACAGTCCATTGAACACTGAAGCTTTCTTT.